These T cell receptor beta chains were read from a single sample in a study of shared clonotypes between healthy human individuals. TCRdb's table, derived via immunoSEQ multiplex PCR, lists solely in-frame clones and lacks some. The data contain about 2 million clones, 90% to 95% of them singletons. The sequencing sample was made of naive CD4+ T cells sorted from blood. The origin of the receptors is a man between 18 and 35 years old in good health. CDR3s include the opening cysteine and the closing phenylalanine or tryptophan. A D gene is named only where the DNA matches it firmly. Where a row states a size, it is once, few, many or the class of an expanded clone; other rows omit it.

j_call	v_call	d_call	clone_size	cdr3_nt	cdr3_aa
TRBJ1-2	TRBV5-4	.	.	TGTGCCAGCAGCTTGGCCGTTGCCGGCTACACCTTC	CASSLAVAGYTF
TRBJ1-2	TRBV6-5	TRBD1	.	TGTGCCAGCAGAGACAGGGTTGGCTATGGCTACACCTTC	CASRDRVGYGYTF
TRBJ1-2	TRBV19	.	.	TGTGCCAGTAGTATAGCGTGGAAGGGTGGTGGCTACACCTTC	CASSIAWKGGGYTF
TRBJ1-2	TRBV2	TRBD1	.	TGTGCCAGCAGTGATAAAGGGACAGACCTTAACTATGGCTACACCTTC	CASSDKGTDLNYGYTF
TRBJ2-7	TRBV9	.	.	TGTGCCAGCAGCGTAACCTCCACCGGGATTGAGCAGTACTTC	CASSVTSTGIEQYF
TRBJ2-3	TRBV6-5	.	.	TGTGCCAGCAGTTACGGTAGACAAGATAGCACAGATACGCAGTATTTT	CASSYGRQDSTDTQYF
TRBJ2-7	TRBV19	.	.	TGTGCCAGTAGTATATCCAGGGTGACCGTCTACGAGCAGTACTTC	CASSISRVTVYEQYF
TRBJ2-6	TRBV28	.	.	TGTGCCAGCAGTGTCCGAGGGGCCAACGTCCTGACTTTC	CASSVRGANVLTF
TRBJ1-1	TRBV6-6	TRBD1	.	TGTGCCAGCAGTTCCGGACAGGGGGCGCCGGCTTTCTTT	CASSSGQGAPAFF
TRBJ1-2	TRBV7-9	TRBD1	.	TGTGCCAGCAGCGGGGGACAGGGAGGTGTCTATGGCTACACCTTC	CASSGGQGGVYGYTF
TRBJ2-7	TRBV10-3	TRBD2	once	TGTGCCATCAGTCCCGGGACTAGCGGGAGGGCCCTCGACGAGCAGTACTTC	CAISPGTSGRALDEQYF
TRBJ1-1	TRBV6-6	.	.	TGTGCCAGCAGTTACCGGGGCCTGAACACTGAAGCTTTCTTT	CASSYRGLNTEAFF
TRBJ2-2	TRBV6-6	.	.	TGTGCCAGCAGTTCGGCCAGGGGCACCGGGGAGCTGTTTTTT	CASSSARGTGELFF
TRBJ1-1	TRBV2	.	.	TGTGCCAGCTCCAGGGGTTCGGACACTGAAGCTTTCTTT	CASSRGSDTEAFF
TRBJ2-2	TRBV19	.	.	TGTGCCAGTAGTATCGGCAGGGTACGGGGCACCGGGGAGCTGTTTTTT	CASSIGRVRGTGELFF
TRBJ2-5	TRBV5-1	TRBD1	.	TGCGCCAGCAGTCCCGGGACAGGGGGCAGGGAGACCCAGTACTTC	CASSPGTGGRETQYF
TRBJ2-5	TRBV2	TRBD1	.	TGTGCCAGCAGTGCGACAGGGGCGATAGAGACCCAGTACTTC	CASSATGAIETQYF
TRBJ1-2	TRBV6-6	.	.	TGTGCCAGCAGTTCGGACACTTTACCTTATGGCTACACCTTC	CASSSDTLPYGYTF
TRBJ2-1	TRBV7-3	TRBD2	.	TGTGCCAGCAGCTTAACGTCAGGCGGGACTAGGAGCTCCTACAATGAGCAGTTCTTC	CASSLTSGGTRSSYNEQFF
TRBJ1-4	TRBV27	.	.	TGTGCCAGCAGGCTACTCGGGGACATTCGGGGACCTAATGAAAAACTGTTTTTT	CASRLLGDIRGPNEKLFF
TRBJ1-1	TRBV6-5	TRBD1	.	TGTGCCAGCAGTCCGGACAGGGGGGGGACTGAAGCTTTCTTT	CASSPDRGGTEAFF
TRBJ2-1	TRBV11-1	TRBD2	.	TGTGCCAGCAGCTCTCCCCGGACTAGCGGGGGGGAGGTTGGGCAGTTCTTC	CASSSPRTSGGEVGQFF
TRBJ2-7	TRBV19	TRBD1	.	TGTGCCAGTAGTATAGGTGGACAGGTACTCTACGAGCAGTACTTC	CASSIGGQVLYEQYF
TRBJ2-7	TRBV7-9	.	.	TGTGCCAGCAGCTTAGGGGAAGGGGAAGGCGAGCAGTACTTC	CASSLGEGEGEQYF
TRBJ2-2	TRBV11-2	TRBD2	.	TGTGCCAGCAACCTGGTAGCGGGATCCACCGGGGAGCTGTTTTTT	CASNLVAGSTGELFF
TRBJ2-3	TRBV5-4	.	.	TGTGCCAGCAGCTTGGAAGGACTCCCCACAGATACGCAGTATTTT	CASSLEGLPTDTQYF
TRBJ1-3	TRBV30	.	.	TGTGCCTACCACCCGAGCTCTGGAAACACCATATATTTT	CAYHPSSGNTIYF
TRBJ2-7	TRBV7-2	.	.	TGTGCCAGCAGCCACCGGGCGAAGGGGGACGAGCAGTACTTC	CASSHRAKGDEQYF
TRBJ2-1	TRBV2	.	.	TGTGCCAGCAGGTTTGAGGGGAGTGAGCAGTTCTTC	CASRFEGSEQFF
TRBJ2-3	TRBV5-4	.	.	TGTGCCAGCAGCTTTACCTTGCGCCCAGATACGCAGTATTTT	CASSFTLRPDTQYF
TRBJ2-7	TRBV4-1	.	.	TGCGCCAGCAGCCAAGATTTGATATCCTACGAGCAGTACTTC	CASSQDLISYEQYF
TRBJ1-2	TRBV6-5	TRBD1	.	TGTGCCAGCACCTATCGGGACAGGGGTAACTATGGCTACACCTTC	CASTYRDRGNYGYTF
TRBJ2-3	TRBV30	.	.	TGTGCCTGGAGTGTAAGCGGGCGCACAGATACGCAGTATTTT	CAWSVSGRTDTQYF
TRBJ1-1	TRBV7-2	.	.	TGTGCCAGCAGCCGCCGACAGAACACTGAAGCTTTCTTT	CASSRRQNTEAFF
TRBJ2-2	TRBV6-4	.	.	TGTGCCAGCAGTGACGAGGTACAACATAACACCGGGGAGCTGTTTTTT	CASSDEVQHNTGELFF
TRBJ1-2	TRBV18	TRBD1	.	TGTGCCAGCTCGCAGGACAGGGGGCCTTATGGCTACACCTTC	CASSQDRGPYGYTF
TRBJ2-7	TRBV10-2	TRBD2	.	TGCGCCAGTTCTACCGGGACTAGCGACTACGAGCAGTACTTC	CASSTGTSDYEQYF
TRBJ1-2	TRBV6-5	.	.	TGTGCCAGCAGTTACTCGGCAGGGGAGGGAGTCTATGGCTACACCTTC	CASSYSAGEGVYGYTF
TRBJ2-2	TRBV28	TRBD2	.	TGTGCCAGCAGTTCCCCGGGAGGGGGAAGCACCGGGGAGCTGTTTTTT	CASSSPGGGSTGELFF
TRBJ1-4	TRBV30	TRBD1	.	TGTGCCTGGAGTCATTTGGGACAGCTTAATGAAAAACTGTTTTTT	CAWSHLGQLNEKLFF
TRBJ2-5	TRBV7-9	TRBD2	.	TGTGCCAGCAGCCCCGGGACTAGCGGGAGTACGGAGACCCAGTACTTC	CASSPGTSGSTETQYF
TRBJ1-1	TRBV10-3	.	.	TGTGCCATCAGTGTTAAGGGGGGGTTACCTGCTGAAGCTTTCTTT	CAISVKGGLPAEAFF
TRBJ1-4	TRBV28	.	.	TGTGCCAGCAGTTCCCCCCACTTCGGAGAAAAACTGTTTTTT	CASSSPHFGEKLFF
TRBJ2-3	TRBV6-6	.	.	TGTGCCAGCAGCTACTTCTTCCTCACAGATACGCAGTATTTT	CASSYFFLTDTQYF
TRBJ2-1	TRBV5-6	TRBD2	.	TGTGCCAGCAGCCCCCCGACTAGCGGGGGGTCCTACAATGAGCAGTTCTTC	CASSPPTSGGSYNEQFF
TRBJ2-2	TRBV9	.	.	TGTGCCAGCAGCGTAGTGAGCAGGGTGGGGACCGGGGAGCTGTTTTTT	CASSVVSRVGTGELFF
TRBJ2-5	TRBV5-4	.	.	TGTGCCAGCAGCTTGAGTCCGGGGGAGACCCAGTACTTC	CASSLSPGETQYF
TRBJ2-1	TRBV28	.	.	TGTGCCAGCAGTCTTGACACGGGCTGGGGCTACAATGAGCAGTTCTTC	CASSLDTGWGYNEQFF
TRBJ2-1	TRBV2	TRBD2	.	TGTGCCAGCAGCATCGCGCGGGGGACCTACAATGAGCAGTTCTTC	CASSIARGTYNEQFF
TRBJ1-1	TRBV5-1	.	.	TGCGCCAGCACCTCTGACAAATCCTTGAACACTGAAGCTTTCTTT	CASTSDKSLNTEAFF
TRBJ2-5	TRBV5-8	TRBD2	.	TGTGCCAGCAGCTTGGGACTAGCGGGAGTGAAGCAAGAGACCCAGTACTTC	CASSLGLAGVKQETQYF
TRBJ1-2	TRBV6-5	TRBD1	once	TGTGCCAGCAGGCGCCAGGGGGCGGGGTACGGCTACACCTTC	CASRRQGAGYGYTF
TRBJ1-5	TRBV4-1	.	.	TGCGCCAGCAGCCAATTTTCCGCGGGGAGCAATCAGCCCCAGCATTTT	CASSQFSAGSNQPQHF
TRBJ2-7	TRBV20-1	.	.	TGCAGTGCTAGAGATCTGGCGGTAGGGTACTTC	CSARDLAVGYF
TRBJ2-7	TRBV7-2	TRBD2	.	TGTGCCAGCAGCCCCCAAGGGACTAGCGGGACGTACGAGCAGTACTTC	CASSPQGTSGTYEQYF
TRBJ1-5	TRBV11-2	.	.	TGTGCCAGCAGCTCCGAGGGGGGTGGGCAGCCCCAGCATTTT	CASSSEGGGQPQHF
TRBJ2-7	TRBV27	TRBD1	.	TGTGCCAGCAGTCCCGGGACAGGGATCTACGAGCAGTACTTC	CASSPGTGIYEQYF
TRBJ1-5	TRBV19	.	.	TGTGCCAGCAGGGAGGGAGCCGGGGTTCAGCCCCAGCATTTT	CASREGAGVQPQHF